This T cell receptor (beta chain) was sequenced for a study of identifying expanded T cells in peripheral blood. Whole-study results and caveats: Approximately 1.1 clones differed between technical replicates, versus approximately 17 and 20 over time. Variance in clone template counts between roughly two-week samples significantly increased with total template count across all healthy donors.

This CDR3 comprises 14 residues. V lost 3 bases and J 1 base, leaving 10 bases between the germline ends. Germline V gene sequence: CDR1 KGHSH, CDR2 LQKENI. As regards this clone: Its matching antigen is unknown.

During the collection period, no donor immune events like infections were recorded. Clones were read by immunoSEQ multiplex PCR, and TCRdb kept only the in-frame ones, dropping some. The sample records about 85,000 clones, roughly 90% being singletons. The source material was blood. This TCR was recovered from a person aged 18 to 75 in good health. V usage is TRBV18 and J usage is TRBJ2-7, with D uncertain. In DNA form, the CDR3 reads TGTGCCAGCTCACCCGGATCGCATTCCTACGAGCAGTACTTC. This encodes CASSPGSHSYEQYF.